The 23 T cell receptor beta chains reported below all come from one sample, sequenced in a study of cytomegalovirus exposure and HLA in healthy donors. Primers included in the PCR were 60 Vbeta and 13 Jbeta primers. Measured with immunoSEQ multiplex PCR; TCRdb has only the in-frame clones, and not every one. The sample shows approximately 100,000 clones, roughly 71% of them seen only once. Specimen: PBMCs. The receptors come from a woman aged 70-85 years in good health and CMV-seropositive.

The rearrangement joins TRBV4-1 to TRBJ1-4, with D perhaps matching TRBD1 (6 bases). Deletions cut 6 bases from V and 7 bases from J, with 18 bases between. The germline gives CDR1 MGHRA, CDR2 YSYEKL. The CDR3 totals 15 residues. CDR3 nucleotide sequence: TGCGCCAGCAGTCGTTTACAGGGTCAAGTTGAAAAACTGTTTTTT. Protein sequence: CASSRLQGQVEKLFF.

This rearrangement joins TRBV10-3 to TRBJ1-2; 7 positions agree with TRBD1. The CDR3 contains 14 residues. Germline assignment: CDR1 ENHRY and CDR2 SYGVKD. J was trimmed by 4 bases and V by 6 bases; bases with no gene match: 8. The CDR3 is CAIRAPGQTYGYTF. The DNA for the CDR3 is TGTGCCATCAGAGCACCGGGACAGACCTATGGCTACACCTTC.

The chain recombines TRBV11-2 with TRBJ2-1; 7 nucleotides line up with TRBD2. Trimming cost V 5 bases and J 5 bases; bases outside gene matches: 6. The CDR3 is made up of 14 amino acids. CDR1 and CDR2 from the germline V gene are SGHAT and FQNNGV. The DNA for the CDR3 is TGTGCCAGCAGCCCGTCAGCGGGGAACAATGAGCAGTTCTTC. The encoded protein is CASSPSAGNNEQFF.

V usage is TRBV27 and J usage is TRBJ2-6; TRBD1 aligns across 9 bases. V lost 6 bases and J lost 0; bases outside the gene matches: 9. CDR1 and CDR2 (germline): MNHEY, SMNVEV (reference sequence). The CDR3 has 18 amino acids. CDR3 residues: CASRGGQGFLSGANVLTF. CDR3 in DNA: TGTGCCAGCAGGGGGGGACAGGGCTTTCTCTCTGGGGCCAACGTCCTGACTTTC.

CDR3 loop: CASSLGAGGFTEAFF. CDR3 DNA sequence: TGCGCCAGCAGCTTGGGAGCAGGGGGCTTCACTGAAGCTTTCTTT. The chain joins TRBV5-1 to TRBJ1-1, with TRBD1 matching 8 bases. The length of the CDR3 is 15 residues. CDR1 is SGHRS, CDR2 YFSETQ, per germline. Trimming cost V 0 bases and J 4 bases; bases outside gene matches: 5.

The CDR3 loop is CASSQGAREKLFF. CDR3 in DNA: TGTGCCAGCAGCCAGGGGGCTAGAGAAAAACTGTTTTTT. The chain combines TRBV7-8 with TRBJ1-4; 8 bases map to TRBD1. The ends lost 5 bases at V and 8 bases at J; junction bases unmatched: 4. Germline V CDR1 and CDR2: SGHVS, FQNEAQ. The CDR3 sequence is 13 residues long.

The chain links TRBV7-2 to TRBJ2-5, with no clear D. The ends were cut back, 2 bases at V and 2 bases at J, with 6 bases in the middle. Germline V lookup: CDR1 SGHTA, CDR2 FQGNSA. This CDR3 has 13 amino acids. CDR3 amino acids: CASSLSRQETQYF. Here the CDR3 DNA reads TGTGCCAGCAGCTTAAGCAGGCAAGAGACCCAGTACTTC.

This sequence joins TRBV2 and TRBJ1-2, with D tentatively TRBD1 (6 bases). V lost 3 bases and J 8 bases, leaving 13 bases between the germline ends. There are 13 residues in the CDR3. Germline CDR1 reads SNHLY; CDR2 reads FYNNEI. The CDR3 spells CASSDRGAQGYTF. The CDR3 DNA is TGTGCCAGCAGTGACCGGGGGGCTCAGGGCTACACCTTC.

This clone was picked up a small number of times. In DNA, the CDR3 is TGCGCCAGCAGCCCAGGACTAGCGGGGGGGCTGAGAAACACCGGGGAGCTGTTTTTT. As protein: CASSPGLAGGLRNTGELFF. The genes are TRBV5-1 and TRBJ2-2; 15 nucleotides agree with TRBD2. Germline assignment: CDR1 SGHRS and CDR2 YFSETQ. V was pared by 4 bases and J by 2 bases, with 9 bases of the junction left unmatched. The length of the CDR3 is 19 residues. Supplemented by reference TRBV5-1 and TRBJ2-2, the full variable domain reads KAGVTQTPRYLIKTRGQQVTLSCSPISGHRSVSWYQQTPGQGLQFLFEYFSETQRNKGNFPGRFSGRQFSNSRSEMNVSTLELGDSALYLCASSPGLAGGLRNTGELFFGEGSRLTVL.

J is TRBJ2-3 and V is TRBV4-3; 9 bases align to TRBD2. Germline V lookup: CDR1 LGHNA, CDR2 YSLEER. CDR3 length equals 19 residues. Trimming cost V 0 bases and J 7 bases; bases outside gene matches: 17. The CDR3 sequence: CASSQDLAGAGGPVNTQYF. CDR3 nucleotide sequence: TGCGCCAGCAGCCAAGATCTGGCTGGAGCGGGGGGTCCCGTGAATACGCAGTATTTT.

The chain recombines TRBV11-1 with TRBJ1-2; 7 nucleotides match TRBD1. Trimming at V came to 2 bases and at J to 4 bases, leaving 4 bases not matched to a gene. The germline V gene encodes CDR1 SGHAT and CDR2 FQDESV (reference sequence). This CDR3 comprises 14 residues. CDR3 DNA sequence: TGTGCCAGCAGCTTACCCGACAGGGCCTATGGCTACACCTTC. Amino acid sequence: CASSLPDRAYGYTF. The full variable domain, its missing parts supplied by reference TRBV11-1 and TRBJ1-2, is EAEVAQSPRYKITEKSQAVAFWCDPISGHATLYWYRQILGQGPELLVQFQDESVVDDSQLPKDRFSAERLKGVDSTLKIQPAELGDSAMYLCASSLPDRAYGYTFGSGTRLTVV.

This clone was detected only once. The V call is TRBV30, the J call TRBJ1-4, with D possibly TRBD1 on 5 matching bases. This CDR3 is 15 amino acids long. Germline CDR1 and CDR2: GTSNPN and SVGIG (reference sequence). Trimming cost V 2 bases and J 3 bases, with 13 bases left between them. The CDR3 sequence is CAWSHPGVSNEKLFF. Written as DNA, the CDR3 is TGTGCCTGGAGTCACCCGGGGGTCTCTAATGAAAAACTGTTTTTT.

The genes are TRBV27 and TRBJ2-7, with D maybe TRBD2 (7 bases). V shed 2 bases and J shed 6 bases, with 14 bases lying between them. Looked up from germline, CDR1 is MNHEY and CDR2 is SMNVEV (reference sequence). The CDR3 has 14 residues. The CDR3 is CASSLTQGGGEQYF. The CDR3 bases are TGTGCCAGCAGTTTAACCCAAGGGGGGGGCGAGCAGTACTTC.

This clone has more than one count but fewer than ten. The chain employs TRBV4-1 and TRBJ1-4; no definite D call. CDR3 length equals 13 residues. V lost 5 bases to trimming and J lost 8 bases, with 12 bases between them. Germline V gene sequence: CDR1 MGHRA, CDR2 YSYEKL. In DNA form, the CDR3 reads TGCGCCAGCAGCTTAGGACTGGGGGAAAAACTGTTTTTT. It is translated as CASSLGLGEKLFF.

The chain employs TRBV20-1 and TRBJ1-3, with D unresolved. The CDR3 contains 11 residues. Trimming took 4 bases from V and 4 from J, leaving 5 bases between them. The germline V gene encodes CDR1 DFQATT and CDR2 SNEGSKA (reference sequence). The CDR3 loop reads CSAIGGNTIYF. The CDR3 region has the DNA TGCAGTGCTATCGGGGGAAACACCATATATTTT.

This clone was recorded once. The rearrangement links TRBV9 to TRBJ1-1, with 7 bases lining up with TRBD1. J gave up 10 bases and V 0 bases, and 9 bases lay outside the gene matches. There are 14 residues in the CDR3. Per the germline V gene, CDR1 is SGDLS and CDR2 is YYNGEE. The DNA for the CDR3 is TGTGCCAGCAGCGTAGGTGGGGGACAGCGCGGAGCTTTCTTT. It specifies CASSVGGGQRGAFF. The full variable domain, rest sourced from reference TRBV9 and TRBJ1-1, is DSGVTQTPKHLITATGQRVTLRCSPRSGDLSVYWYQQSLDQGLQFLIQYYNGEERAKGNILERFSAQQFPDLHSELNLSSLELGDSALYFCASSVGGGQRGAFFGQGTRLTVV.

The J gene is TRBJ1-6, the V gene TRBV2; 7 positions match TRBD1. Germline-derived CDR1 and CDR2 are SNHLY and FYNNEI. Trimming cost V 6 bases and J 8 bases; bases outside gene matches: 7. The CDR3 has 14 residues. CDR3 sequence reads: CASSPGTAYSPLHF. The CDR3 DNA is TGTGCCAGCAGCCCCGGGACAGCATATTCACCCCTCCACTTT.

The CDR3 bases are TGTGCCAGCAGCACCCAAGACAGACTAGCGGGGGCCAGCTCCTACGAGCAGTACTTC. Translated: CASSTQDRLAGASSYEQYF. The rearrangement links TRBV11-2 to TRBJ2-7; 12 nucleotides align to TRBD2. This CDR3 region has 19 residues. J was trimmed by 0 bases and V by 5 bases; bases with no gene match: 14. Per germline, CDR1 SGHAT and CDR2 FQNNGV.

J is TRBJ1-1 and V is TRBV18; TRBD1 aligns across 8 bases. The CDR3 loop spans 14 amino acids. V shed 2 bases and J 6 bases; nucleotides not matched to a gene: 5. Germline V gene lookup returns CDR1 KGHSH and CDR2 LQKENI. The CDR3 loop is CASSPLKTGAEAFF. The CDR3 bases are TGTGCCAGCTCACCATTGAAGACAGGGGCTGAAGCTTTCTTT.

The chain is built from TRBV4-1 and TRBJ1-1; D gene ambiguous. The CDR3 spans 15 residues. Germline V lookup: CDR1 MGHRA, CDR2 YSYEKL. V was clipped by 1 base and J by 0 bases, with 9 bases between them. In DNA form, the CDR3 reads TGCGCCAGCAGCCAAGTTGAGAGTATGAACACTGAAGCTTTCTTT. This gives the protein CASSQVESMNTEAFF.

V usage is TRBV18 and J usage is TRBJ2-7, with 7 bases aligning to TRBD1. The CDR3 extends over 14 amino acids. J gave up 3 bases and V 3 bases, and 5 bases lay outside the gene matches. Germline V gives CDR1 KGHSH, CDR2 LQKENI. The CDR3: CASSPETGFYEQYF. In DNA form, the CDR3 reads TGTGCCAGCTCACCCGAGACAGGGTTCTACGAGCAGTACTTC.

This clone was observed a handful of times. The V call is TRBV19, the J call TRBJ1-3, with 7 bases aligning to TRBD1. J gave up 1 base and V 4 bases, and 4 bases lay outside the gene matches. Germline CDR1 and CDR2: LNHDA and SQIVND (reference sequence). This CDR3 contains 15 residues. The CDR3 sequence is CASSTMTGSGNTIYF. For the CDR3, the DNA is TGTGCCAGTAGTACTATGACAGGGTCTGGAAACACCATATATTTT.

The rearrangement joins TRBV5-4 to TRBJ1-1, with 8 bases aligning to TRBD1. Germline-derived CDR1 and CDR2 are SGHNT and YYREEE (reference sequence). This CDR3 has 14 residues. The J segment lost 0 bases and the V segment lost 6 bases, leaving 4 bases of the junction unmatched. The CDR3 here is CASNRQGLNTEAFF. CDR3 coding DNA: TGTGCCAGCAACCGACAGGGGCTGAACACTGAAGCTTTCTTT.